Each of the 18 T cell receptor beta chains below was sequenced from the same sample in a study of beta chain features in type 1 diabetes. Notes on the study in general: Significant though moderate, a shortening of TCRB CDR3s appeared in all four CD4+ subsets of Type 1 diabetes patients.

These receptors have no identified antigens. Expressed TCRB transcripts were sequenced because the entire RNA isolate underwent reverse transcription. The method was immunoSEQ multiplex PCR; TCRdb's version includes in-frame clones alone and lacks a portion of them. This table has hundreds of thousands of clones, roughly 13% appearing once. The sample was naive CD4+ T cells from blood. Every receptor here comes from a man between 18 and 29 years old with type 1 diabetes.

This rearrangement joins TRBV11-1 to TRBJ1-1; no clear D gene. This CDR3 contains 11 residues. Germline values: CDR1 SGHAT, CDR2 FQDESV (reference sequence). V dropped 3 bases and J dropped 5 bases, with 4 bases sitting between them. The CDR3 spells CASSFETEAFF. The CDR3 nucleotides are TGTGCCAGCAGCTTCGAAACTGAAGCTTTCTTT.

This clone appeared a few times. This chain uses TRBV6-5 with TRBJ2-1, with a possible D match to TRBD2 (7 bases). V was clipped by 3 bases and J by 5 bases, with 11 bases between them. The germline V gene encodes CDR1 MNHEY and CDR2 SVGAGI. This CDR3 spans 14 amino acids. The DNA of the CDR3 is TGTGCCAGCAGTTATTGGGGGGGGCACAATGAGCAGTTCTTC. Its translation is CASSYWGGHNEQFF.

The chain combines TRBV28 with TRBJ1-2; 7 nucleotides match TRBD1. Losses at the gene ends were 5 bases for V and 4 bases for J; bases not matched to a gene: 10. The germline gives CDR1 MDHEN, CDR2 SYDVKM. The CDR3 consists of 15 residues. CDR3 DNA sequence: TGTGCCAGCAGTGTTACTCCACGGGACAGCTATGGCTACACCTTC. Its protein product is CASSVTPRDSYGYTF.

The gene calls are TRBV30 and TRBJ2-6; 9 bases align to TRBD1. CDR1 is GTSNPN and CDR2 is SVGIG in the germline V gene (reference sequence). The CDR3 covers 14 residues. The CDR3 is CVFRDRAGANVLTF. The CDR3 DNA follows: TGTGTCTTCCGGGACAGGGCCGGGGCCAACGTCCTGACTTTC.

The rearrangement uses TRBV30 and TRBJ2-1; D unclear. V gave up 6 bases and J gave up 0 bases, with 18 bases separating them. The germline CDR1 and CDR2 sequences are GTSNPN and SVGIG (reference sequence). There are 16 residues in the CDR3. CDR3 coding DNA: TGTGCCTGCGTACCCGTGACACCGAGCTCCTACAATGAGCAGTTCTTC. Amino acid sequence: CACVPVTPSSYNEQFF.

This clone was found a few times. The J gene is TRBJ2-2, the V gene TRBV6-5, with D uncertain. The CDR3 runs to 16 residues. Germline V CDR1 and CDR2: MNHEY, SVGAGI. Trimming shortened V by 1 base and J by 0 bases, and 9 bases separated the two germline ends. This chain's CDR3 is CASSYWSSANTGELFF. The DNA of the CDR3 is TGTGCCAGCAGTTACTGGTCAAGCGCGAACACCGGGGAGCTGTTTTTT.

This clone was counted between two and nine times. The chain recombines TRBV20-1 with TRBJ2-1; D assignment may be TRBD1 or TRBD2 (5 bases each). Per the germline V gene, CDR1 is DFQATT and CDR2 is SNEGSKA (reference sequence). The CDR3 extends over 11 amino acids. The V and J ends lost 5 bases and 9 bases respectively, with 11 bases between them. DNA for the CDR3: TGCAGTGCTCCCAGGGCGGGTGAGCAGTTCTTC. Its translation: CSAPRAGEQFF.

This chain uses TRBV30 with TRBJ2-3, with 7 bases that match TRBD1. Germline assignment: CDR1 GTSNPN and CDR2 SVGIG (reference sequence). The CDR3 extends over 13 amino acids. The CDR3 loop is CAYDRERTDTQYF. The DNA of the CDR3 is TGTGCTTACGACAGGGAACGCACAGATACGCAGTATTTT.

This clone was recorded a few times. V and J are TRBV5-6 and TRBJ1-5; D not certain. With 2 bases removed from V and 4 bases from J, the gap between germline ends came to 4 bases. CDR1 SGHDT and CDR2 YYEEEE come from the germline V gene. The CDR3 is 12 amino acids. The DNA of the CDR3 is TGTGCCAGCAGCTTTCAAAATCAGCCCCAGCATTTT. This encodes CASSFQNQPQHF.

This clone turned up a few times. The CDR3 DNA follows: TGTGCCAGCAGTCCACGACAGGGAATCGGTGCCGGGGAGCTGTTTTTT. Encoded protein: CASSPRQGIGAGELFF. The genes are TRBV27 and TRBJ2-2; 7 bases align to TRBD1. This CDR3 spans 16 amino acids. CDR1 MNHEY and CDR2 SMNVEV come from the germline V gene (reference sequence). V was clipped by 5 bases and J by 6 bases; unmatched bases: 12.

This clone was counted only a few times. The V call is TRBV7-9, the J call TRBJ2-2, with 9 positions matching TRBD1. This CDR3 spans 11 amino acids. In germline, CDR1 is SEHNR, CDR2 FQNEAQ (reference sequence). The junction had 6 bases not matched to a gene; V was cut back by 9 bases and J by 13 bases. CDR3 DNA sequence: TGTGCCAGGCAGGGACAGGGAGTGCTGTTTTTT. Its translation: CARQGQGVLFF.

V and J are TRBV2 and TRBJ1-5, with TRBD1 as a possible D gene (5 bases). Germline CDR1 reads SNHLY; CDR2 reads FYNNEI. This CDR3 has 14 residues. V was shortened by 8 bases and J by 5 bases, with 16 bases between the two germline ends. CDR3 DNA: TGTGCCAGCGGGGGGAACTTAATTGATCAGCCCCAGCATTTT. Amino acids: CASGGNLIDQPQHF.

Notes on this clone: Distinct nucleotide sequences in the sample also encode this CDR3. The V gene is TRBV28, the J gene TRBJ2-1; 12 positions match TRBD2. Trimming cost V 6 bases and J 7 bases; bases outside gene matches: 7. CDR3 length: 15 residues. Germline CDR1 and CDR2: MDHEN and SYDVKM. CDR3: CASSLLAGGPNEQFF. The CDR3 region has the DNA TGTGCCAGCAGCCTCCTAGCGGGGGGGCCGAATGAGCAGTTCTTC.

The table lists this clone with a few counts. The chain carries TRBV6-1 and TRBJ2-1; TRBD2 matches at 11 bases. CDR1 is MNHNS, CDR2 SASEGT, per germline. This CDR3 contains 15 residues. V shed 4 bases, J shed 9 bases, and the junction held 8 bases outside the gene matches. The CDR3 bases are TGTGCCAGCAGTGGTAGCGGGGGGGCTTTGAGTGAGCAGTTCTTC. Translating gives CASSGSGGALSEQFF.

Here the CDR3 reads CASTVGLRAYNEQFF. CDR3 nucleotide sequence: TGTGCCAGTACCGTGGGGCTTCGCGCCTACAATGAGCAGTTCTTC. V and J are TRBV19 and TRBJ2-1; D is possibly TRBD1 (5 bases). Trimming stripped 7 bases from V and 2 bases from J, with 15 bases between. The CDR3 sequence is 15 residues long. Germline V CDR1 and CDR2: LNHDA, SQIVND (reference sequence).

This clone was recorded a few times. This chain links TRBV6-6 with TRBJ2-1; D might be TRBD1 (6 bases). V lost 0 bases to trimming and J lost 3 bases, with 12 bases between them. Germline V gene sequence: CDR1 MNHNY, CDR2 SVGAGI (reference sequence). This CDR3 contains 16 residues. The CDR3 region has the DNA TGTGCCAGCAGTTACTCTGGGGGCTCCCTCTACAATGAGCAGTTCTTC. It codes for CASSYSGGSLYNEQFF.

V usage is TRBV11-1 and J usage is TRBJ1-5; D possibly corresponds to TRBD1 (5 bases). V lost 5 bases to trimming and J lost 3 bases, with 8 bases between them. The CDR3 runs to 13 residues. The germline CDR1 and CDR2 sequences are SGHAT and FQDESV (reference sequence). CDR3 DNA: TGTGCCAGCAGCCCGGGGCTCAATCAGCCCCAGCATTTT. The encoded protein is CASSPGLNQPQHF.

The rearrangement uses TRBV11-2 and TRBJ2-5, with 9 bases aligning to TRBD1. Trimming took 0 bases from V and 4 from J; bases not matched to a gene: 6. The CDR3 is 16 amino acids. Germline-derived CDR1 and CDR2 are SGHAT and FQNNGV. CDR3 nucleotide sequence: TGTGCCAGCAGCTTAGATCTACAGGGGGCGCGAGAGACCCAGTACTTC. Translating it yields CASSLDLQGARETQYF.